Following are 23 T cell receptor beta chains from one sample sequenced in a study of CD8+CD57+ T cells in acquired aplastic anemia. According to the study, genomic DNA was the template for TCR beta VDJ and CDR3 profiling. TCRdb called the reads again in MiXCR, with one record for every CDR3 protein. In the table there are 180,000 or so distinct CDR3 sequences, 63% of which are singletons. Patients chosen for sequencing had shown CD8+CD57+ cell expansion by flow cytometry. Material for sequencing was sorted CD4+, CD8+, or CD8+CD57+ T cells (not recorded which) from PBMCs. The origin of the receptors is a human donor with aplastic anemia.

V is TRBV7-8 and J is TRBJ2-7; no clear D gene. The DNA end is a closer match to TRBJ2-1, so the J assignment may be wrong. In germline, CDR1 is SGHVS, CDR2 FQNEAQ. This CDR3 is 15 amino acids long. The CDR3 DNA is TGTGCCAGCAGCTTAGGAAAGAGCTCCTACAATGAGCAGTTCTTC. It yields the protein CASSLGKSSYNEQFF.

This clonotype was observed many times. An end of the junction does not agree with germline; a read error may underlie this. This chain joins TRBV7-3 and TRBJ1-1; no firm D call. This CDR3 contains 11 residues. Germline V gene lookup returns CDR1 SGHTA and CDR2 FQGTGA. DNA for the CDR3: TGTGCCAGCAGCCTAAGGGTAGGGAACAACTTT. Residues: CASSLRVGNNF.

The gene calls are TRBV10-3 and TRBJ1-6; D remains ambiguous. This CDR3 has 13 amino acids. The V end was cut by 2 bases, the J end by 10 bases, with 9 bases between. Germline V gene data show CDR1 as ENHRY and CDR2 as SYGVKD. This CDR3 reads CAISEELESPLHF. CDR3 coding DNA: TGTGCCATCAGTGAGGAACTGGAGTCACCCCTCCACTTT.

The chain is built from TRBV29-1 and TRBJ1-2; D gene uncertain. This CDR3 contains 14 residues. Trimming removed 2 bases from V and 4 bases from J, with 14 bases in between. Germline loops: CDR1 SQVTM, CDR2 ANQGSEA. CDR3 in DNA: TGCAGCGTTGAATTGCCGGACGGCGGCTATGGCTACACCTTC. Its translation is CSVELPDGGYGYTF.

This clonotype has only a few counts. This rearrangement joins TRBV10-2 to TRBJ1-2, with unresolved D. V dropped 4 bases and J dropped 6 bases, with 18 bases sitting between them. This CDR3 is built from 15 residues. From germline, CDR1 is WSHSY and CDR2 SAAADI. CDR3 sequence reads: CASSASERAGHGYTF. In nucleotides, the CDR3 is TGCGCCAGCAGTGCGTCGGAAAGGGCGGGCCATGGCTACACCTTC.

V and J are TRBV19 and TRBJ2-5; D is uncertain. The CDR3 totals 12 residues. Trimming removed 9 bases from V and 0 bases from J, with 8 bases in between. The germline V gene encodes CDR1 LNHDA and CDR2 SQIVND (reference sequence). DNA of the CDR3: TGTGCCAGCAGTCAGAACCAAGAGACCCAGTACTTC. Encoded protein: CASSQNQETQYF.

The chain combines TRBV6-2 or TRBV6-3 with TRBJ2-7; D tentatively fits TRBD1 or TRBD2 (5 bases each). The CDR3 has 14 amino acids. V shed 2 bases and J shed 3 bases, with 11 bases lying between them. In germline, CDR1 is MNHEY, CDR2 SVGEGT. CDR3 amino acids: CASSYPSGGYEQYF. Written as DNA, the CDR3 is TGTGCCAGCAGTTACCCTTCTGGGGGCTACGAGCAGTACTTC.

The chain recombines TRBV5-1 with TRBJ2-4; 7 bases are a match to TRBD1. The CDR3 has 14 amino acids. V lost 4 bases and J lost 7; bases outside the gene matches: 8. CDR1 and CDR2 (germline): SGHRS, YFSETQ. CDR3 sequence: CASSPGTENNIQYF. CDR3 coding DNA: TGCGCCAGCAGCCCCGGGACAGAAAACAACATTCAGTACTTC.

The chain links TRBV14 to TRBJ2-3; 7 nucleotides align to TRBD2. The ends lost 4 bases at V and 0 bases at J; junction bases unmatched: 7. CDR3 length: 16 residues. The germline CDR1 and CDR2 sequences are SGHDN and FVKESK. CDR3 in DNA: TGTGCCAGCAGCCCCCTTGGGGGAGGGAGCACAGATACGCAGTATTTT. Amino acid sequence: CASSPLGGGSTDTQYF.

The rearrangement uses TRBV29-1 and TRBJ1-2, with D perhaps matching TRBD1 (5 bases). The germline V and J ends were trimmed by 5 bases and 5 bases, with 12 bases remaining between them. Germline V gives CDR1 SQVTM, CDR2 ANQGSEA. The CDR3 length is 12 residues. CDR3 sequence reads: CSVREGRYGYTF. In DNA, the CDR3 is TGCAGCGTTAGAGAGGGGCGATATGGCTACACCTTC. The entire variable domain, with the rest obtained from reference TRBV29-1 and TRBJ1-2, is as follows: SAVISQKPSRDICQRGTSLTIQCQVDSQVTMMFWYRQQPGQSLTLIATANQGSEATYESGFVIDKFPISRPNLTFSTLTVSNMSPEDSSIYLCSVREGRYGYTFGSGTRLTVV.

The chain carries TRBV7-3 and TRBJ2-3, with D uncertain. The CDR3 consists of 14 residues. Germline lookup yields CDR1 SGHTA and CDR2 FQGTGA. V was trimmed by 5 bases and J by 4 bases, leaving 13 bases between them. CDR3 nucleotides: TGTGCCAGCAGCCCCCAAGCCCCGCCAGATACGCAGTATTTT. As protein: CASSPQAPPDTQYF.

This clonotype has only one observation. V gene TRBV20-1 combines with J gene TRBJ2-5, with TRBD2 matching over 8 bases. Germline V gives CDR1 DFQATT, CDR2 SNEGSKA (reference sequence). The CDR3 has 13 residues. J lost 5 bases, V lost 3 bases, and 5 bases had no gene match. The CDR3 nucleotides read TGCAGTGCTAGCGGGGGGGTCCAGGAGACCCAGTACTTC. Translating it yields CSASGGVQETQYF.

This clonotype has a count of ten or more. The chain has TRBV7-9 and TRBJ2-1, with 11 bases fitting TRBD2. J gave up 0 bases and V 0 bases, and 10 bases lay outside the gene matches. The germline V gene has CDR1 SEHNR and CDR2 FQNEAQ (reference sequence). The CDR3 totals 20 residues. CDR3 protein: CASSLARLAGGQSSYNEQFF. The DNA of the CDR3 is TGTGCCAGCAGCTTAGCGCGTCTAGCGGGGGGCCAAAGCTCCTACAATGAGCAGTTCTTC.

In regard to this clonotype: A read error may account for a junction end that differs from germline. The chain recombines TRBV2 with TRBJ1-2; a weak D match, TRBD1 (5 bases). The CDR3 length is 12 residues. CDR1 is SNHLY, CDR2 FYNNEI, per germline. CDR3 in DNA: TGTGCCAGCCGTGAGACAGCTTATGGCTACACCTTC. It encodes CASRETAYGYTF.

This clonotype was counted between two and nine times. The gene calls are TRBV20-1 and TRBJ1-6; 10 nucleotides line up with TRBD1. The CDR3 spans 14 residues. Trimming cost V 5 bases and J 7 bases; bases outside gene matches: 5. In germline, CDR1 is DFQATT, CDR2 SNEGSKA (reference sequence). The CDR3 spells CSADRDRGNSPLHF. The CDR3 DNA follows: TGCAGTGCTGACCGGGACAGGGGAAATTCACCCCTCCACTTT.

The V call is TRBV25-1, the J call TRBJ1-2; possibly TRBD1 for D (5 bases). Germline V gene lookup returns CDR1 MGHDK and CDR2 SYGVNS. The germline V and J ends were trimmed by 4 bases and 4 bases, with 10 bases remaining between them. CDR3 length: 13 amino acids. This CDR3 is CASSGRASYGYTF. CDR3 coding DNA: TGTGCCAGCAGTGGCAGGGCCAGCTATGGCTACACCTTC.

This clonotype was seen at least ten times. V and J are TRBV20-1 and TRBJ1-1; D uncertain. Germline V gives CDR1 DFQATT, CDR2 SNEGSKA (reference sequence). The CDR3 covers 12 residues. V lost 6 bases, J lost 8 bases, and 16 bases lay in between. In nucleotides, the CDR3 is TGCAGTGCAAATGAGGCTAGGGAAGAAGCTTTCTTT. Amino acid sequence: CSANEAREEAFF.

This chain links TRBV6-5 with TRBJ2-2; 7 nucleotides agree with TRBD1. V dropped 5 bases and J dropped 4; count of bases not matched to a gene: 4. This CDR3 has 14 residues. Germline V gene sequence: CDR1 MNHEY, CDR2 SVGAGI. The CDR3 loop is CASSKGQSTGELFF. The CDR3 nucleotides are TGTGCCAGCAGTAAGGGACAGAGCACCGGGGAGCTGTTTTTT.

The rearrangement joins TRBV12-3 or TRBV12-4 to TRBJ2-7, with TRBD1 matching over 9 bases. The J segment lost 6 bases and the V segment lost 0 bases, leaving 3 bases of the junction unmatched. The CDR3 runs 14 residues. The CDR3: CASSLAQGAGEQYF. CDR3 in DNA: TGTGCCAGCAGTTTAGCACAGGGGGCGGGCGAGCAGTACTTC.

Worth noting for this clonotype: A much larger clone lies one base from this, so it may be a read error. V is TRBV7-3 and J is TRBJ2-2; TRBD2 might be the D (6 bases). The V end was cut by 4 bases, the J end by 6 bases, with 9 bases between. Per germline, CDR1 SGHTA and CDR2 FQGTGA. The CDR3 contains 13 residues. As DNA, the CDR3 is TGTGCCAGCAGCTACTGGGGGGCCGGGGAGCTGTTTTTT. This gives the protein CASSYWGAGELFF.

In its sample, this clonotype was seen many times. The CDR3 is CASSLFNAGAAGQETQYF. DNA for the CDR3: TGTGCCAGCAGTTTGTTCAACGCGGGGGCCGCGGGGCAAGAGACCCAGTACTTC. The V call is TRBV12-3 or TRBV12-4, the J call TRBJ2-5; TRBD2 might be the D (7 bases). CDR3 length equals 18 residues. The V end was cut by 3 bases, the J end by 2 bases, with 22 bases between.

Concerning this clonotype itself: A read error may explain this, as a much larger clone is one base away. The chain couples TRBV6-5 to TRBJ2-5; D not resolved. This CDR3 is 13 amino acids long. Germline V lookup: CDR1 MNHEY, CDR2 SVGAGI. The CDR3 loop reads CASRLGEQGTQYF. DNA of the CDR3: TGTGCCAGCAGACTCGGTGAACAAGGGACCCAGTACTTC.

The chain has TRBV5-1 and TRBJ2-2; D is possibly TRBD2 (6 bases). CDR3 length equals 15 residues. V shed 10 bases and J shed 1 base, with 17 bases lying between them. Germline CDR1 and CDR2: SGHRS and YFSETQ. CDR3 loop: CAASLLGGNTGELFF. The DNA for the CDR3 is TGCGCCGCTTCACTTTTGGGAGGGAACACCGGGGAGCTGTTTTTT.